This is a list of T cell receptor beta chains from one sample in a study of OX40 agonist ivuxolimab in advanced cancers. Assay: immunoSEQ multiplex PCR; the TCRdb copy retains only in-frame clones and omits some. The repertoire has about 59,000 clones, around 87% of them found once; the top ten carry about 5.1%. This sample comprised CD4+ or CD8+ T cells sorted from blood, obtained in a trial of the OX40 agonist ivuxolimab. Every receptor here comes from an adult with an advanced solid tumor such as melanoma, head and neck, liver or kidney cancer. Each CDR3 is given with its conserved first and last residue. D genes are given only for firm matches. Expanded clones get a size class; other rows say once, few or many, or leave the size out.

clone size | D gene | J gene | V gene | CDR3 protein | CDR3 DNA
NA | TRBD1 | TRBJ2-4 | TRBV11-2 | CASSIQGAKNIQYF | TGTGCCAGCAGCATACAGGGGGCCAAAAACATTCAGTACTTC
NA | NA | TRBJ2-2 | TRBV15 | CAIGTANTGELFF | TGTGCCATTGGGACGGCGAACACCGGGGAGCTGTTTTTT
once | TRBD1 | TRBJ2-7 | TRBV13 | CASSPTGAYYEQYF | TGTGCCAGCAGCCCGACAGGGGCTTATTACGAGCAGTACTTC
NA | NA | TRBJ1-2 | TRBV6-6 | CASSYGGGRYGYTF | TGTGCCAGCAGTTACGGCGGAGGGCGCTATGGCTACACCTTC
NA | NA | TRBJ1-1 | TRBV27 | CASSDRFWNTEAFF | TGTGCCAGCAGTGACAGGTTTTGGAACACTGAAGCTTTCTTT
NA | NA | TRBJ1-1 | TRBV9 | CASSLTTGSKDTEAFF | TGTGCCAGCAGCTTAACTACAGGGAGTAAGGACACTGAAGCTTTCTTT
few | NA | TRBJ1-6 | TRBV6-1 | CASSSLGGGNSPLHF | TGTGCCAGCAGTTCATTAGGGGGAGGTAATTCACCCCTCCACTTT
NA | NA | TRBJ2-1 | TRBV4-3 | CASSQGVATSYNEQFF | TGCGCCAGCAGCCAAGGCGTCGCGACCTCCTACAATGAGCAGTTCTTC
NA | NA | TRBJ2-7 | TRBV27 | CASSFSTPGLMTAGHEQYF | TGTGCCAGCAGTTTCTCAACACCGGGACTCATGACGGCGGGCCACGAGCAGTACTTC
once | TRBD1 | TRBJ1-1 | TRBV19 | CASSIGGTGLPTEAFF | TGTGCCAGTAGTATCGGGGGGACAGGCCTCCCCACTGAAGCTTTCTTT
NA | TRBD1 | TRBJ2-5 | TRBV5-1 | CASSGQGLFETQYF | TGCGCCAGCAGTGGACAGGGGCTATTCGAGACCCAGTACTTC
NA | TRBD1 | TRBJ1-2 | TRBV27 | CASSWNPQGDYGYTF | TGTGCCAGCAGTTGGAACCCACAGGGGGACTATGGCTACACCTTC
NA | TRBD1 | TRBJ1-5 | TRBV6-6 | CASSYGQGGDQPQHF | TGTGCCAGCAGTTACGGCCAGGGGGGCGATCAGCCCCAGCATTTT
NA | NA | TRBJ2-5 | TRBV10-2 | CASSGSKVSGVETQYF | TGCGCCAGCAGTGGATCGAAGGTTTCAGGGGTAGAGACCCAGTACTTC
once | NA | TRBJ2-1 | TRBV6-5 | CASGGLQGYNEQFF | TGTGCCAGCGGAGGACTACAAGGGTACAATGAGCAGTTCTTC
NA | NA | TRBJ1-2 | TRBV28 | CASSSGTDYGYTF | TGTGCCAGCAGTTCCGGGACTGACTATGGCTACACCTTC
few | TRBD1 | TRBJ2-7 | TRBV10-3 | CAISTPGQGVTEQYF | TGTGCCATCAGTACCCCGGGACAGGGTGTAACCGAGCAGTACTTC
once | NA | TRBJ2-7 | TRBV6-6 | CASSYRDSRYEQYF | TGTGCCAGCAGTTATCGTGACAGTCGGTACGAGCAGTACTTC
few | TRBD1 | TRBJ2-2 | TRBV5-1 | CASSPGTGAFPNTGELFF | TGCGCCAGCAGCCCCGGGACAGGGGCCTTCCCCAACACCGGGGAGCTGTTTTTT
few | TRBD2 | TRBJ2-2 | TRBV27 | CASSQRGGNTGELFF | TGTGCCAGCAGTCAGCGGGGAGGGAACACCGGGGAGCTGTTTTTT
NA | TRBD1 | TRBJ1-4 | TRBV25-1 | CASSGQGAVEKLFF | TGTGCCAGCAGTGGACAGGGGGCTGTCGAAAAACTGTTTTTT
NA | NA | TRBJ1-4 | TRBV6-1 | CASSGGRRELFF | TGTGCCAGCAGTGGGGGGCGGAGGGAATTGTTTTTT
NA | NA | TRBJ1-3 | TRBV7-9 | CASSVVMGGGNTIYF | TGTGCCAGCAGCGTCGTGATGGGGGGCGGAAACACCATATATTTT
NA | TRBD1 | TRBJ1-1 | TRBV18 | CASSRQGYTEAFF | TGTGCCAGCTCGCGACAGGGTTACACTGAAGCTTTCTTT
NA | TRBD2 | TRBJ2-3 | TRBV6-1 | CASSAGTSGGTDTQYF | TGTGCCAGCAGTGCCGGGACTAGCGGGGGCACAGATACGCAGTATTTT
NA | NA | TRBJ2-2 | TRBV11-2 | CASSLDRDTGELFF | TGTGCCAGCAGCTTAGACAGGGACACCGGGGAGCTGTTTTTT
NA | NA | TRBJ2-3 | TRBV7-3 | CASSLGLSTDTQYF | TGTGCCAGCAGCTTAGGGCTTTCAACAGATACGCAGTATTTT
once | TRBD2 | TRBJ2-1 | TRBV6-4 | CASSSTSGGSVEEQFF | TGTGCCAGCAGCTCGACTAGCGGGGGCTCCGTGGAGGAGCAGTTCTTC
NA | NA | TRBJ2-3 | TRBV6-1 | CASSEGQGDTDTQYF | TGTGCCAGCAGTGAGGGTCAGGGAGACACAGATACGCAGTATTTT
NA | TRBD1 | TRBJ1-6 | TRBV5-6 | CASSRGTGETSPLHF | TGTGCCAGCAGCCGCGGGACAGGGGAAACTTCACCCCTCCACTTT
NA | NA | TRBJ2-2 | TRBV9 | CASSVAGAVTGELFF | TGTGCCAGCAGCGTAGCGGGAGCGGTCACCGGGGAGCTGTTTTTT
NA | TRBD2 | TRBJ2-1 | TRBV10-2 | CATRVAAGVGNEQFF | TGCGCCACCAGAGTTGCAGCGGGAGTCGGCAATGAGCAGTTCTTC
NA | NA | TRBJ1-2 | TRBV7-4 | CASSLGHDYGYTF | TGTGCCAGCAGCTTAGGGCATGACTATGGCTACACCTTC
NA | NA | TRBJ1-5 | TRBV18 | CASSPRNLRGSNQPQHF | TGTGCCAGCTCACCGCGTAATTTAAGAGGAAGCAATCAGCCCCAGCATTTT
NA | TRBD1 | TRBJ1-5 | TRBV7-1 | CASSPSAGQNQPQHF | TGTGCCAGCAGCCCAAGTGCGGGACAGAATCAGCCCCAGCATTTT
NA | NA | TRBJ2-7 | TRBV7-6 | CASSLNSGPIYEQYF | TGTGCCAGCAGCTTAAATAGCGGACCGATCTACGAGCAGTACTTC
NA | NA | TRBJ2-5 | TRBV19 | CASRGGGIKTQYF | TGTGCCAGCCGAGGAGGGGGCATTAAGACCCAGTACTTC
NA | NA | TRBJ1-2 | TRBV4-2 | CASSQDSGGTIGYTF | TGTGCCAGCAGCCAAGATAGTGGAGGAACGATAGGCTACACCTTC
few | TRBD2 | TRBJ2-1 | TRBV7-3 | CASSWGASGRAEQFF | TGTGCCAGCAGCTGGGGGGCTAGCGGGAGAGCTGAGCAGTTCTTC
few | NA | TRBJ1-3 | TRBV5-6 | CASSQGVGNTIYF | TGTGCCAGCAGCCAGGGAGTGGGAAACACCATATATTTT
NA | TRBD2 | TRBJ2-7 | TRBV5-5 | CASSFLSGGTEQYF | TGTGCCAGCAGCTTCCTCTCGGGAGGCACCGAGCAGTACTTC
once | NA | TRBJ1-3 | TRBV9 | CASSVGPGIGNTIYF | TGTGCCAGCAGCGTAGGTCCAGGAATAGGGAACACCATATATTTT
NA | NA | TRBJ2-3 | TRBV5-1 | CASKTPRGDTQYF | TGCGCCAGCAAAACGCCCCGTGGAGATACGCAGTATTTT